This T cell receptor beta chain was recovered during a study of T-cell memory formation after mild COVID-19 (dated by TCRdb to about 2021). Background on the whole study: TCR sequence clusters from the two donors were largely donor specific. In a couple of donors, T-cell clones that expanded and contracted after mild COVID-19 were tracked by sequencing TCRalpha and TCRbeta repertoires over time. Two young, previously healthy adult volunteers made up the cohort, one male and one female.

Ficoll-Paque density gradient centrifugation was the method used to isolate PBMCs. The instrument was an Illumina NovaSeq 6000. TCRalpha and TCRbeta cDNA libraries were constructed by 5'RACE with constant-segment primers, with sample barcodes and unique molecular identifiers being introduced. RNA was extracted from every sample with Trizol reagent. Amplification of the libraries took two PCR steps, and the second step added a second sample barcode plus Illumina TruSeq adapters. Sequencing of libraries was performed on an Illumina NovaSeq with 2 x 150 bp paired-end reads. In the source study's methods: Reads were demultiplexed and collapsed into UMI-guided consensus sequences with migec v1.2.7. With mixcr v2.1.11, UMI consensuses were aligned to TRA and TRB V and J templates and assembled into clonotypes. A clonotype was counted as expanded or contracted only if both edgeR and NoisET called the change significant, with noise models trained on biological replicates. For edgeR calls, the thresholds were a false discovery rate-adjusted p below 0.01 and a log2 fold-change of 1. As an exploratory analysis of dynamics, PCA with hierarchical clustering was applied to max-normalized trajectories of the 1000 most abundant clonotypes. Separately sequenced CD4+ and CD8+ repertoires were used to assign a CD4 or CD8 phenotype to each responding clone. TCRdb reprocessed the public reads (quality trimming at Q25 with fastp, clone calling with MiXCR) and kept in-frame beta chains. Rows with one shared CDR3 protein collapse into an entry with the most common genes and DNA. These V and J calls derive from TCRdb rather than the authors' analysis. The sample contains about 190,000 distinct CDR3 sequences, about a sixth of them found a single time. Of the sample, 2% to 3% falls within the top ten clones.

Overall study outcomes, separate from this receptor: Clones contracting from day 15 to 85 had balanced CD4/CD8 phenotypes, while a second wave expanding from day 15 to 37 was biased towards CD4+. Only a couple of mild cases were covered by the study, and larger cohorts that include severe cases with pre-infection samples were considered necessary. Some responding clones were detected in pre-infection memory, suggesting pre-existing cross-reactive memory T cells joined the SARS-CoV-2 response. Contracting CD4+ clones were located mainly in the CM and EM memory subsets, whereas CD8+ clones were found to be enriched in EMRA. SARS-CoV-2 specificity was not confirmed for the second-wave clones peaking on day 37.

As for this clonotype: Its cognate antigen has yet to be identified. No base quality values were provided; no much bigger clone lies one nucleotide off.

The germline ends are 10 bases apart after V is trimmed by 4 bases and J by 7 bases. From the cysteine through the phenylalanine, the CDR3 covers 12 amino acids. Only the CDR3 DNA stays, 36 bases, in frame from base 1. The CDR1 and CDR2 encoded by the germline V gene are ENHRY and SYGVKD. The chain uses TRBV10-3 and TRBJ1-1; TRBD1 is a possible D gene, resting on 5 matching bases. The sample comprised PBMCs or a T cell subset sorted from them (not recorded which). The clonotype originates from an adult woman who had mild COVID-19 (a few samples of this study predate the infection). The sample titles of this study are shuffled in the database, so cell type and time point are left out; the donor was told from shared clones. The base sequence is TGTGCCATCAGTGCTGGGACGGATGAAGCTTTCTTT. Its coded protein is CAISAGTDEAFF.